What follows is one TCR beta chain and its context. Its antigen remains unknown. The sample originates from a study of response to subunit inactivated influenza vaccine. TCRdb re-analysed the RT-PCR reads in MiXCR, keeping a single row per CDR3 protein. The data contain over 750,000 distinct CDR3 sequences, around 20% of them singletons. This CDR3 contains 15 residues. With 6 bases clipped from V and 4 bases from J, the junction kept 8 bases outside the gene matches. CDR1 and CDR2 from the germline V gene are MNHEY and SVGEGT. Regarding the study as a whole: The authors suggested that few new T cells are recruited per seasonal influenza vaccination.

The sample was PBMCs from blood, taken roughly 5 days after vaccination. The chain uses TRBV6-2 or TRBV6-3 and TRBJ2-2, with 7 bases that match TRBD1. The sequence was obtained from a man between 50 and 59 years old who received an inactivated influenza vaccine. The CDR3 protein is CASRQDRAGTGELFF. For the CDR3, the DNA is TGTGCCAGCAGACAAGACAGGGCTGGCACCGGGGAGCTGTTTTTT.